Listed here are 28 T cell receptor beta chains from one sample, sequenced in a study of shared clonotypes between healthy human individuals. Clones were read by immunoSEQ multiplex PCR, and TCRdb kept only the in-frame ones, dropping some. The sample lists around 500,000 clones; over 60% were seen once. The specimen sequenced was PBMCs. These receptors were collected from a woman aged 40 to 50 in good health. Some clones in this sample may be carry-over from other donors' samples.

The chain employs TRBV7-8 and TRBJ2-1; D perhaps matches TRBD2 (5 bases). V was shortened by 0 bases and J by 3 bases, with 12 bases between the two germline ends. The CDR3 runs 16 residues. Germline V gives CDR1 SGHVS, CDR2 FQNEAQ. CDR3 residues: CASSLALWERYNEQFF. CDR3 nucleotides: TGTGCCAGCAGCTTAGCGTTGTGGGAGCGCTACAATGAGCAGTTCTTC.

This clone was recorded a few times. DNA of the CDR3: TGTGCCTGGAGTGGACTCCGAAAGGTGGACATTCAGTACTTC. Residues: CAWSGLRKVDIQYF. J is TRBJ2-4 and V is TRBV30; no reliable D call. Germline CDR1 GTSNPN, CDR2 SVGIG (reference sequence). Trimming cost V 1 base and J 8 bases, with 15 bases left between them. CDR3 length: 14 amino acids.

The V and J genes are TRBV18 and TRBJ1-4; D remains unclear. The CDR3 spans 11 residues. Trimming pared 6 bases from V and 4 bases from J, leaving 3 bases between. Germline CDR1 KGHSH, CDR2 LQKENI. CDR3 bases: TGTGCCAGCTCCAGTAATGAAAAACTGTTTTTT. Translated, it gives CASSSNEKLFF.

V is TRBV9 and J is TRBJ2-5; 12 nucleotides line up with TRBD2. The CDR3 loop spans 17 amino acids. V was pared by 0 bases and J by 5 bases, with 8 bases of the junction left unmatched. Germline lookup yields CDR1 SGDLS and CDR2 YYNGEE. The CDR3, as DNA: TGTGCCAGCAGCGTAGCTAGCGGGAGGGCCTTCGGCGAGACCCAGTACTTC. Translating gives CASSVASGRAFGETQYF.

The chain couples TRBV2 to TRBJ2-7; D gene uncertain. Trimming stripped 5 bases from V and 3 bases from J, with 8 bases between. Germline lookup yields CDR1 SNHLY and CDR2 FYNNEI. The CDR3 contains 12 residues. Here the CDR3 DNA reads TGTGCCAGCAGTCTTTCGGTCTACGAGCAGTACTTC. Translated: CASSLSVYEQYF.

The chain uses TRBV25-1 and TRBJ1-5; tentative D call: TRBD1 (5 bases). The CDR3 is 14 amino acids. The germline V gene encodes CDR1 MGHDK and CDR2 SYGVNS. The germline V and J ends were trimmed by 1 base and 7 bases, with 11 bases remaining between them. The CDR3 region is CASSELGEGQPQHF. In DNA, the CDR3 is TGTGCCAGCAGTGAATTGGGGGAAGGACAGCCCCAGCATTTT.

This chain uses TRBV5-1 with TRBJ2-3; TRBD2 agrees at 9 bases. CDR3 length: 22 residues. Per the germline V gene, CDR1 is SGHRS and CDR2 is YFSETQ. The junction had 21 bases not matched to a gene; V was cut back by 0 bases and J by 1 base. The DNA of the CDR3 is TGCGCCAGCAGCTTGGACTACCCCGGGACAGATTTTCTAGCGGGACGCACAGATACGCAGTATTTT. Its translation is CASSLDYPGTDFLAGRTDTQYF.

The V gene is TRBV11-2, the J gene TRBJ1-1; TRBD1 might be the D (5 bases). Trimming shortened V by 4 bases and J by 2 bases, and 8 bases separated the two germline ends. In germline, CDR1 is SGHAT, CDR2 FQNNGV. CDR3 length: 13 amino acids. The CDR3 DNA sequence: TGTGCCAGCAGCTCCCGGGACAACACTGAAGCTTTCTTT. Amino acid sequence: CASSSRDNTEAFF.

V is TRBV27 and J is TRBJ1-3; 7 bases are a match to TRBD1. Germline CDR1 and CDR2: MNHEY and SMNVEV (reference sequence). V shed 0 bases, J shed 2 bases, and the junction held 1 base outside the gene matches. The CDR3 consists of 15 residues. The CDR3 nucleotides are TGTGCCAGCAGTTTATCTAGGGGGCCTGGAAACACCATATATTTT. This translates into CASSLSRGPGNTIYF.

This clone was recorded once. This sequence joins TRBV18 and TRBJ2-3; D remains ambiguous. V was clipped by 1 base and J by 4 bases, with 6 bases between them. The CDR3 extends over 13 amino acids. Germline CDR1 KGHSH, CDR2 LQKENI. CDR3 amino acids: CASSPQDSDTQYF. DNA for the CDR3: TGTGCCAGCTCACCACAAGATTCAGATACGCAGTATTTT.

J is TRBJ2-7 and V is TRBV10-2; 8 bases line up with TRBD2. Germline CDR1 WSHSY, CDR2 SAAADI. V lost 8 bases to trimming and J lost 0 bases; unmatched junction nucleotides: 6. CDR3 length: 14 residues. The CDR3 DNA reads as TGCGCCAGCCCCCGAACTAGCGGCTCCTACGAGCAGTACTTC. It translates to CASPRTSGSYEQYF.

Regarding this clone: No DNA is shown, since the ends of the CDR3 on it are uncertain; the CDR3 is the one TCRdb lists. The V and J genes are TRBV30 and TRBJ1-5; TRBD1 reflects the table's D call only, with no check against the DNA. Germline assignment: CDR1 GTSNPN and CDR2 SVGIG (reference sequence). The CDR3 has 13 amino acids, counting both end residues. CDR3 in amino acids: CAWGQGSNQPRHF.

The chain recombines TRBV28 with TRBJ2-7, with 12 bases aligning to TRBD2. Germline lookup yields CDR1 MDHEN and CDR2 SYDVKM. Trimming cost V 3 bases and J 1 base; bases outside gene matches: 1. This CDR3 spans 15 amino acids. CDR3 region: CASSFGTSGSYEQYF. The CDR3 nucleotides are TGTGCCAGCAGTTTTGGGACTAGCGGGTCCTACGAGCAGTACTTC.

For this clone: The sample carries other DNA sequences with the same CDR3. This rearrangement joins TRBV5-1 to TRBJ2-1; D unclear. Germline CDR1 is SGHRS and CDR2 is YFSETQ. Deletions cut 0 bases from V and 7 bases from J, with 8 bases between. The CDR3 consists of 13 residues. As DNA, the CDR3 is TGCGCCAGCAGCTTGGGAGTGGGAAATGAGCAGTTCTTC. Its translation: CASSLGVGNEQFF.

Regarding this clone: A read error may explain this, as a much larger clone is one base away. The V and J genes are TRBV29-1 and TRBJ2-2; D tentatively reads TRBD1 or TRBD2 (5 bases each). The CDR3 length is 13 residues. The V gene's germline CDR1 is SQVTM and CDR2 ANQGSEA. CDR3 sequence: CSVDRAGTEELFF. The CDR3 DNA reads as TGCAGCGTTGACAGGGCTGGGACCGAGGAGCTGTTTTTT.

The chain uses TRBV11-2 and TRBJ2-1, with D perhaps TRBD1 (5 bases). Trimming stripped 3 bases from V and 8 bases from J, with 14 bases between. Germline values: CDR1 SGHAT, CDR2 FQNNGV. This CDR3 spans 14 amino acids. CDR3 DNA sequence: TGTGCCAGCAGCTTCCGTGGGGCTCTTTATGAGCAGTTCTTC. It translates to CASSFRGALYEQFF.

This clone was counted once. The chain couples TRBV11-3 to TRBJ2-1; maybe TRBD2 (6 bases). This CDR3 is built from 15 residues. The germline CDR1 and CDR2 sequences are SGHNT and YENEEA. Trimming took off 5 bases at V and 8 bases at J, with 19 bases between the two ends. CDR3: CASSPEAGRGDEQFF. The CDR3 region has the DNA TGTGCCAGCAGCCCCGAGGCGGGGAGAGGGGATGAGCAGTTCTTC.

The rearrangement links TRBV4-2 to TRBJ1-6; TRBD1 matches at 10 bases. With 2 bases clipped from V and 10 bases from J, the junction kept 11 bases outside the gene matches. From germline, CDR1 is LGHNA and CDR2 YNFKEQ. This CDR3 is 17 amino acids long. CDR3 nucleotide sequence: TGTGCCAGCAGCCAACTCACGACAGGGGGCTGGGGCTCACCCCTCCACTTT. The encoded protein is CASSQLTTGGWGSPLHF.

This sequence joins TRBV5-1 and TRBJ2-7, with 8 positions matching TRBD2. Germline CDR1 reads SGHRS; CDR2 reads YFSETQ. With 2 bases clipped from V and 6 bases from J, the junction kept 16 bases outside the gene matches. The CDR3 is 17 amino acids. The CDR3 DNA is TGCGCCAGCAGCTTTTCGGGAGGGCCGGGGTCCCCTTTCGAGCAGTACTTC. It is translated as CASSFSGGPGSPFEQYF.

J is TRBJ1-3 and V is TRBV2; D unresolved. This CDR3 is built from 12 residues. Trimming shortened V by 2 bases and J by 4 bases, and 3 bases separated the two germline ends. Germline values: CDR1 SNHLY, CDR2 FYNNEI. CDR3 sequence (DNA): TGTGCCAGCAGTGAAACGGGAAACACCATATATTTT. Residues: CASSETGNTIYF.

The genes are TRBV21-1 and TRBJ2-7; the DNA was not used to check the table's D call, TRBD1. TRBV21-1 is assigned pseudogene status. The CDR3 contains 18 residues. For the CDR3, the DNA is TGTGCCAGCAGCAAAGTTACAGGGGGCCGTGGGCCCCCTCACGAGCAGTACTTC. Translating it yields CASSKVTGGRGPPHEQYF.

J is TRBJ2-7 and V is TRBV28; tentative D call: TRBD1 (6 bases). V lost 1 base to trimming and J lost 3 bases, with 13 bases between them. Per germline, CDR1 MDHEN and CDR2 SYDVKM. The CDR3 has 15 amino acids. The CDR3 bases are TGTGCCAGCAGTTTATCGGGCAGGGGTGACTACGAGCAGTACTTC. This sequence encodes CASSLSGRGDYEQYF.

This chain connects TRBV6-1 to TRBJ1-1; 7 bases are a match to TRBD1. This CDR3 region has 16 residues. After removal of 1 base from V and 5 bases from J, the junction contained 10 bases not matched to a gene. Germline V gene lookup returns CDR1 MNHNS and CDR2 SASEGT. CDR3 loop: CASSEVAGGFVTEAFF. The CDR3 nucleotides read TGTGCCAGCAGTGAAGTGGCAGGGGGGTTTGTTACTGAAGCTTTCTTT.

This sequence joins TRBV5-6 and TRBJ2-5, with a tentative D call TRBD1 (6 bases). Trimming stripped 4 bases from V and 7 bases from J, with 14 bases between. The CDR3 is made up of 13 amino acids. Germline CDR1 and CDR2: SGHDT and YYEEEE. CDR3 in amino acids: CASSLQGPGTQYF. The CDR3 DNA reads TGTGCCAGCAGCCTACAGGGCCCGGGGACCCAGTACTTC.

The rearrangement joins TRBV28 to TRBJ1-4, with D maybe TRBD1 (5 bases). The germline V and J ends were trimmed by 1 base and 5 bases, with 8 bases remaining between them. The CDR3 loop spans 14 amino acids. The germline V gene encodes CDR1 MDHEN and CDR2 SYDVKM. In DNA form, the CDR3 reads TGTGCCAGCAGTTTATCAGGGTTAAATGAAAAACTGTTTTTT. Translation: CASSLSGLNEKLFF.

The chain is built from TRBV7-9 and TRBJ2-1; D not resolved. This CDR3 is 13 amino acids long. The ends were cut back, 8 bases at V and 0 bases at J, with 8 bases in the middle. The germline V gene encodes CDR1 SEHNR and CDR2 FQNEAQ (reference sequence). The CDR3, as DNA: TGTGCCAGCGGTAGTGGCTCCTACAATGAGCAGTTCTTC. Translated, it gives CASGSGSYNEQFF.

In regard to this clone: Its ends do not fully match the called genes, so a read error is possible. The V and J genes are TRBV7-7 and TRBJ2-5; TRBD2 matches 8 bases. Germline CDR1 and CDR2: SSHAT and FNYEAQ (reference sequence). CDR3 length equals 16 residues. In DNA, the CDR3 is TGTGCTAGCAGCAGTGGGGGAGCGGGAGTCCAAGAGACCCAGTACTTC. Protein sequence: CASSSGGAGVQETQYF.

The count of this clone is one. The chain is built from TRBV2 and TRBJ2-2; possible D gene TRBD2, 5 bases. Germline CDR1 SNHLY, CDR2 FYNNEI. CDR3 length: 13 amino acids. The germline V and J ends were trimmed by 7 bases and 7 bases, with 13 bases remaining between them. CDR3 amino acids: CASTRDVGGELFF. The CDR3 nucleotides read TGTGCCAGCACTCGGGATGTCGGCGGGGAGCTGTTTTTT.